The 27 T cell receptor beta chains below were found in one sample sequenced in a study of OX40 agonist ivuxolimab in advanced cancers. Some clones are missing from TCRdb's copy, which holds only in-frame ones; the method was immunoSEQ multiplex PCR. The sample lists tens of thousands of clones; 86% were seen once. Sequencing used CD4+ or CD8+ T cells sorted from blood, obtained in a trial of the OX40 agonist ivuxolimab. These receptors were obtained from an adult with an advanced solid tumor such as melanoma, head and neck, liver or kidney cancer.

V and J are TRBV11-2 and TRBJ2-5; maybe TRBD2 (5 bases). The V gene's germline CDR1 is SGHAT and CDR2 FQNNGV. The CDR3 runs 11 residues. V was trimmed by 4 bases and J by 5 bases, leaving 5 bases between them. The CDR3 here is CASSSGETQYF. The CDR3 nucleotides are TGTGCCAGCAGCTCGGGGGAGACCCAGTACTTC.

This chain connects TRBV11-3 to TRBJ1-2; D unresolved. This CDR3 region has 13 residues. Germline CDR1 reads SGHNT; CDR2 reads YENEEA. Trimming cost V 5 bases and J 8 bases, with 15 bases left between them. In DNA, the CDR3 is TGTGCCAGCAGCCTCCTAAATGGGGAGGGCTACACCTTC. Translation: CASSLLNGEGYTF.

A word on this clone: The junction differs from germline at one of its ends, possibly a read error. The CDR3 bases are TGTGCTAGCAGCTTAAGTCGCGTATCAGGGGCGCTTGCTAATGAAAAACTGTTTTTT. Its translation: CASSLSRVSGALANEKLFF. The chain has TRBV7-7 and TRBJ1-4, with D possibly being TRBD1 (6 bases). Per the germline V gene, CDR1 is SSHAT and CDR2 is FNYEAQ (reference sequence). This CDR3 region has 19 residues.

The chain combines TRBV7-2 with TRBJ1-1, with a weak D call TRBD1 (6 bases). The CDR3 spans 13 residues. Germline V CDR1 and CDR2: SGHTA, FQGNSA. The V end was cut by 8 bases, the J end by 2 bases, with 12 bases between. The CDR3 DNA reads as TGTGCCAGCCAAGCAGGGGTAAACACTGAAGCTTTCTTT. This gives the protein CASQAGVNTEAFF.

This clone has just a few counts. The chain joins TRBV2 to TRBJ1-6, with D unclear. Germline V gives CDR1 SNHLY, CDR2 FYNNEI. This CDR3 is 15 amino acids long. The V end lost 3 bases, the J end lost 7 bases, and 13 bases lay between the germline ends. The chain's CDR3 is CASSESGIGNSPLHF. The CDR3 DNA follows: TGTGCCAGCAGTGAGTCGGGGATCGGGAATTCACCCCTCCACTTT.

The chain links TRBV29-1 to TRBJ2-1, with a tentative D call TRBD1 (5 bases). Trimming pared 7 bases from V and 4 bases from J, leaving 23 bases between. Germline CDR1 SQVTM, CDR2 ANQGSEA. CDR3 length: 16 residues. CDR3 bases: TGCAGCGCCACATTGAATACAGGCCTTGGTTACAATGAGCAGTTCTTC. It encodes CSATLNTGLGYNEQFF.

Note on this clone: The sample carries other DNA sequences with the same CDR3. The J gene is TRBJ2-5, the V gene TRBV9; D gene ambiguous. From germline, CDR1 is SGDLS and CDR2 YYNGEE. The CDR3 loop spans 13 amino acids. V gave up 0 bases and J gave up 3 bases, with 6 bases separating them. CDR3 protein: CASSVGREETQYF. The CDR3 nucleotides read TGTGCCAGCAGCGTAGGAAGGGAAGAGACCCAGTACTTC.

The V gene is TRBV7-3, the J gene TRBJ1-1; D gene unclear. Between the trimmed V and J ends, which lost 2 bases and 0 bases, there was a span of 7 bases. CDR1 SGHTA and CDR2 FQGTGA come from the germline V gene. The CDR3 spans 14 residues. The CDR3 loop reads CASSLGSLNTEAFF. CDR3 DNA: TGTGCCAGCAGCTTAGGGTCCCTGAACACTGAAGCTTTCTTT.

This clone was found a few times. The V and J genes are TRBV7-2 and TRBJ2-5, with 10 bases matching TRBD2. Germline V gene lookup returns CDR1 SGHTA and CDR2 FQGNSA. This CDR3 contains 16 residues. V lost 3 bases to trimming and J lost 0 bases; unmatched junction nucleotides: 4. CDR3 in DNA: TGTGCCAGCAGCTTCCGTGGACTAGCGGACCAAGAGACCCAGTACTTC. The encoded protein is CASSFRGLADQETQYF.

This clone was seen a few times. The rearrangement links TRBV10-3 to TRBJ2-7; 8 bases fit TRBD2. The germline V gene encodes CDR1 ENHRY and CDR2 SYGVKD. V lost 6 bases, J lost 7 bases, and 8 bases stayed unmatched. This CDR3 region has 13 residues. CDR3 sequence reads: CAIRPAPGGEQYF. In DNA form, the CDR3 reads TGTGCCATCAGGCCTGCTCCGGGGGGGGAGCAGTACTTC.

The rearrangement joins TRBV30 to TRBJ2-3; the match to TRBD2 covers 11 bases. Trimming took 6 bases from V and 8 from J; bases not matched to a gene: 10. The germline V gene has CDR1 GTSNPN and CDR2 SVGIG (reference sequence). The CDR3 has 14 amino acids. CDR3 sequence: CACKVAGGAGTQYF. CDR3 coding DNA: TGTGCCTGTAAAGTAGCGGGGGGGGCGGGTACGCAGTATTTT.

The rearrangement uses TRBV5-4 and TRBJ2-1, with 9 bases lining up with TRBD2. Germline CDR1 and CDR2: SGHNT and YYREEE (reference sequence). The V and J ends lost 4 bases and 5 bases, in that order; junction bases with no gene match: 7. CDR3 length: 15 residues. Here the CDR3 reads CASSDQRGENNEQFF. The DNA for the CDR3 is TGTGCCAGCAGCGATCAGCGGGGGGAGAACAATGAGCAGTTCTTC.

This chain joins TRBV7-2 and TRBJ2-3, with D maybe TRBD1 (5 bases). The CDR3 sequence is 14 residues long. V was cut by 1 base and J by 6 bases, with 11 bases left in between. Germline V gene lookup returns CDR1 SGHTA and CDR2 FQGNSA. This CDR3 is CASSLVSRQDTQYF. In DNA form, the CDR3 reads TGTGCCAGCAGCTTAGTCAGTCGACAGGATACGCAGTATTTT.

The rearrangement joins TRBV6-6 to TRBJ2-2; D is perhaps TRBD1 or TRBD2 (5 bases each). Trimming cost V 5 bases and J 6 bases, with 13 bases left between them. Per germline, CDR1 MNHNY and CDR2 SVGAGI (reference sequence). The CDR3 loop spans 14 amino acids. The CDR3 sequence: CASSARRDPGELFF. The CDR3 DNA reads as TGTGCCAGCAGTGCGCGCAGGGACCCCGGGGAGCTGTTTTTT.

The V and J genes are TRBV7-8 and TRBJ1-6; D remains unclear. Germline V gene data show CDR1 as SGHVS and CDR2 as FQNEAQ. V lost 5 bases and J lost 7, with 18 bases in between. CDR3 length: 16 amino acids. This CDR3 is CASSPLRSPKNSPLHF. CDR3 coding DNA: TGTGCCAGCAGCCCCCTCCGGTCACCAAAAAATTCACCCCTCCACTTT.

About this clone: One end of the junction varies from germline; a read error may be responsible. The chain is built from TRBV4-1 and TRBJ1-2, with no clear D. Germline CDR1 MGHRA, CDR2 YSYEKL. This CDR3 is 15 amino acids long. CDR3 region: CASSHSSSGEFGYAF. In nucleotides, the CDR3 is TGCGCCAGCAGCCACTCTTCTTCGGGCGAGTTTGGGTACGCCTTC.

The V call is TRBV5-3, the J call TRBJ1-1, with 7 nucleotides matching TRBD1. TRBV5-3 is reported as an ORF; its role is uncertain. Trimming cost V 0 bases and J 8 bases; bases outside gene matches: 10. CDR3 length: 15 amino acids. CDR3: CARSLVTRGDREAFF. The CDR3 DNA reads as TGTGCCAGAAGCTTGGTGACCAGGGGGGATAGAGAAGCTTTCTTT.

This chain links TRBV6-5 with TRBJ2-5; 8 bases line up with TRBD2. CDR3 size: 13 residues. V lost 5 bases and J lost 7; bases outside the gene matches: 6. Germline-derived CDR1 and CDR2 are MNHEY and SVGAGI. CDR3 amino acids: CASSPTSEGTQYF. DNA for the CDR3: TGTGCCAGCAGTCCGACTAGCGAAGGGACCCAGTACTTC.

This clone showed up just once. The gene calls are TRBV30 and TRBJ1-2, with a tentative D call TRBD1 (5 bases). The length of the CDR3 is 15 residues. Deletions cut 0 bases from V and 8 bases from J, with 19 bases between. Germline values: CDR1 GTSNPN, CDR2 SVGIG (reference sequence). The CDR3, as DNA: TGTGCCTGGAGTGTTACCCTCTCGGGCCCAGGGGGCTACACCTTC. Amino acid sequence: CAWSVTLSGPGGYTF.

This chain joins TRBV7-9 and TRBJ1-5, with 8 nucleotides matching TRBD1. The junction had 6 bases not matched to a gene; V was cut back by 4 bases and J by 7 bases. Per germline, CDR1 SEHNR and CDR2 FQNEAQ (reference sequence). This CDR3 region has 14 residues. Here the CDR3 reads CASSSGQGGQPQHF. CDR3 DNA sequence: TGTGCCAGCAGCTCTGGACAGGGTGGCCAGCCCCAGCATTTT. Full variable domain (outside the CDR3, taken from reference TRBV7-9 and TRBJ1-5): DTGVSQNPRHKITKRGQNVTFRCDPISEHNRLYWYRQTLGQGPEFLTYFQNEAQLEKSRLLSDRFSAERPKGSFSTLEIQRTEQGDSAMYLCASSSGQGGQPQHFGDGTRLSIL.

This clone was observed a handful of times. The chain uses TRBV25-1 and TRBJ2-7; TRBD1 agrees at 10 bases. This CDR3 has 13 amino acids. Germline V gene lookup returns CDR1 MGHDK and CDR2 SYGVNS. V dropped 7 bases and J dropped 2; count of bases not matched to a gene: 2. CDR3 region: CASKGTGAYEQYF. As DNA, the CDR3 is TGTGCCAGCAAGGGGACAGGGGCCTACGAGCAGTACTTC.

The CDR3 sequence is CASSSRVEQYF. The CDR3, as DNA: TGTGCCAGCAGCTCCAGGGTCGAGCAGTACTTC. The chain employs TRBV5-6 and TRBJ2-7; possible D gene TRBD1, 5 bases. The germline gives CDR1 SGHDT, CDR2 YYEEEE. CDR3 length equals 11 residues. V was trimmed by 3 bases and J by 6 bases, leaving 7 bases between them. Full variable domain (missing parts from reference TRBV5-6 and TRBJ2-7): DAGVTQSPTHLIKTRGQQVTLRCSPKSGHDTVSWYQQALGQGPQFIFQYYEEEERQRGNFPDRFSGHQFPNYSSELNVNALLLGDSALYLCASSSRVEQYFGPGTRLTVT.

The rearrangement joins TRBV29-1 to TRBJ2-5; 14 nucleotides agree with TRBD2. Germline V gene lookup returns CDR1 SQVTM and CDR2 ANQGSEA. The CDR3 covers 14 residues. V lost 6 bases and J lost 2; bases outside the gene matches: 2. CDR3 residues: CSVGTSGGQETQYF. For the CDR3, the DNA is TGCAGCGTGGGGACTAGCGGGGGACAAGAGACCCAGTACTTC.

J is TRBJ2-3 and V is TRBV5-8, with D perhaps being TRBD1 or TRBD2 (6 bases each). The CDR3 is 16 amino acids. Trimming shortened V by 6 bases and J by 0 bases, and 17 bases separated the two germline ends. CDR1 and CDR2 from the germline V gene are SGHTS and YDEGEE. CDR3 in amino acids: CASNSLGGLSTDTQYF. For the CDR3, the DNA is TGTGCCAGCAACTCTCTCGGGGGCCTTAGCACAGATACGCAGTATTTT.

The chain employs TRBV6-6 and TRBJ2-1; unclear D gene. Germline-derived CDR1 and CDR2 are MNHNY and SVGAGI (reference sequence). The V end was cut by 2 bases, the J end by 8 bases, with 4 bases between. The CDR3 contains 11 residues. The CDR3 protein is CASSYDYEQFF. The CDR3 nucleotides read TGTGCCAGCAGTTACGACTATGAGCAGTTCTTC.

The chain joins TRBV18 to TRBJ1-1, with D possibly TRBD1 on 6 matching bases. The V gene's germline CDR1 is KGHSH and CDR2 LQKENI. V was cut by 4 bases and J by 6 bases, with 21 bases left in between. This CDR3 comprises 16 residues. CDR3 bases: TGTGCCAGCTCACGGAGATTGGGGGGCCAAATGCCTGAAGCTTTCTTT. Amino acid sequence: CASSRRLGGQMPEAFF.

This clone was seen a handful of times. The gene calls are TRBV2 and TRBJ2-5; D not certain. The CDR3 consists of 13 residues. The germline gives CDR1 SNHLY, CDR2 FYNNEI. The ends were cut back, 1 base at V and 7 bases at J, with 10 bases in the middle. CDR3: CASSEETASTQYF. The CDR3 bases are TGTGCCAGCAGTGAAGAGACGGCCTCGACCCAGTACTTC.